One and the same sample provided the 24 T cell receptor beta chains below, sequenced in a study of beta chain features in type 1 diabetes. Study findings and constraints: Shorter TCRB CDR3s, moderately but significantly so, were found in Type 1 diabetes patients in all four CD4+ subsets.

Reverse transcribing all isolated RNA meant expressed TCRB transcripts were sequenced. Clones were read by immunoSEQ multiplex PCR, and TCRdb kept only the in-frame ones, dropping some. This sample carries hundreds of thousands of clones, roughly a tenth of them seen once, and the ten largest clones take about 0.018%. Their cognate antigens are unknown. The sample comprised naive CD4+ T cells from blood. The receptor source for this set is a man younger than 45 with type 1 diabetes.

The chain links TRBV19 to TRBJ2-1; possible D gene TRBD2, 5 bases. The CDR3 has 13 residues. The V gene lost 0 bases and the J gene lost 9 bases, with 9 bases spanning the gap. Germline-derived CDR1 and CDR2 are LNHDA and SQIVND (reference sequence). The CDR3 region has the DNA TGTGCCAGTAGTATAGAGAGGGTAGGTGAGCAGTTCTTC. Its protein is CASSIERVGEQFF.

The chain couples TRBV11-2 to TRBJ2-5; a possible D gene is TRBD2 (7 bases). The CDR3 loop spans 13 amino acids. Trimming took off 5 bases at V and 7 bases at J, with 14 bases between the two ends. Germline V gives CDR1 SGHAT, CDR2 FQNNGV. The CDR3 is CASSMGEGGTQYF. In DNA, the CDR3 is TGTGCCAGCAGCATGGGGGAGGGGGGGACCCAGTACTTC.

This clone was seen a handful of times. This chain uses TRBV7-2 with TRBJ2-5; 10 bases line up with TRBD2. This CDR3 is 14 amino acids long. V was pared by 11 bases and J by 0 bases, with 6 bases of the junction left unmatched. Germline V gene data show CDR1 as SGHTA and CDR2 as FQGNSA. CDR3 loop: CASKAGGYQETQYF. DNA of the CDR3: TGTGCCTCAAAAGCGGGGGGGTACCAAGAGACCCAGTACTTC.

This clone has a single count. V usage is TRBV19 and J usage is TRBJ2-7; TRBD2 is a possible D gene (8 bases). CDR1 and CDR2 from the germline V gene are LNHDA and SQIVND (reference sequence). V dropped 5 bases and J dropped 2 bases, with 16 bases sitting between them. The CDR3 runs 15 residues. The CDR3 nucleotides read TGTGCCAGTAGTCCTCGGGGGGGACAGCCCTACGAGCAGTACTTC. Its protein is CASSPRGGQPYEQYF.

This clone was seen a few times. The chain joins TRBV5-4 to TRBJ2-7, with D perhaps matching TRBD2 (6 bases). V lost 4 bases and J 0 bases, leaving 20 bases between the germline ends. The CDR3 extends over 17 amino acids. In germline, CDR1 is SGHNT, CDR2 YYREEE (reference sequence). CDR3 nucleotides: TGTGCCAGCAGCCCGCGACTAGGCGATCCAAGCTCCTACGAGCAGTACTTC. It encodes CASSPRLGDPSSYEQYF.

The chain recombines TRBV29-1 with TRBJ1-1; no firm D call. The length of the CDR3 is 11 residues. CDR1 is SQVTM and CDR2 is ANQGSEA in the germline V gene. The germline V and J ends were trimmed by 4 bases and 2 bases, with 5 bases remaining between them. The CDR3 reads CSVVKNTEAFF. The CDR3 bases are TGCAGCGTTGTAAAAAACACTGAAGCTTTCTTT.

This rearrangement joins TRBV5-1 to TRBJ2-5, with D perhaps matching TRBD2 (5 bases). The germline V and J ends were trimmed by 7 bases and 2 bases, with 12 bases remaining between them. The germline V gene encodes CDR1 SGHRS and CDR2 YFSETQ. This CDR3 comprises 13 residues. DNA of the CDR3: TGCGCCAGCGGAGTCTCGGGGCAAGAGACCCAGTACTTC. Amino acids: CASGVSGQETQYF.

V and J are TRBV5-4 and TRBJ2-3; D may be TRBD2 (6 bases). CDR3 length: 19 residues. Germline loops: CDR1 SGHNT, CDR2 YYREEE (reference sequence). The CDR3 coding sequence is TGTGCTACCGTGGGGGGAAGGTACGAGGGCACCTCTAGCACAGATACGCAGTATTTT. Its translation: CATVGGRYEGTSSTDTQYF. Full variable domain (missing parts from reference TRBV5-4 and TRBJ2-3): ETGVTQSPTHLIKTRGQQVTLRCSSQSGHNTVSWYQQALGQGPQFIFQYYREEENGRGNFPPRFSGLQFPNYSSELNVNALELDDSALYLCATVGGRYEGTSSTDTQYFGPGTRLTVL.

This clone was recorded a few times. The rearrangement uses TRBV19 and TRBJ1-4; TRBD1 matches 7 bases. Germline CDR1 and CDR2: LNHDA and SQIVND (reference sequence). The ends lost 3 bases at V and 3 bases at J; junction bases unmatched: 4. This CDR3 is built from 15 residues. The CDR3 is CASSITGTANEKLFF. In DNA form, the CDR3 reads TGTGCCAGTAGTATTACCGGGACAGCTAATGAAAAACTGTTTTTT.

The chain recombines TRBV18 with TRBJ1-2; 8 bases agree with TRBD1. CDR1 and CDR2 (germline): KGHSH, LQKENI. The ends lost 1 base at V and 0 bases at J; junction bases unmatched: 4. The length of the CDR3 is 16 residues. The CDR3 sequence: CASSPRTGHPNYGYTF. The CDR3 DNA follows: TGTGCCAGCTCACCACGGACAGGGCATCCTAACTATGGCTACACCTTC.

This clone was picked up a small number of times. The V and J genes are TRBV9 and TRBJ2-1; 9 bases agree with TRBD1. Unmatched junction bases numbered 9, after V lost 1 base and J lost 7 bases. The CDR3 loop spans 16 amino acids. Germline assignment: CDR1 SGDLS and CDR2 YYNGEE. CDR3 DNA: TGTGCCAGCAGCGTAACCGGGACAGGGAAAGTAAATGAGCAGTTCTTC. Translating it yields CASSVTGTGKVNEQFF.

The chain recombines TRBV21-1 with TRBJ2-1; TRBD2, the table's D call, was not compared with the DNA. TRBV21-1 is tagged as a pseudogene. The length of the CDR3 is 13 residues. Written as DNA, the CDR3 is TGTGCCAGCAGCTACGGGACTAACAATGAGCAGTTCTTC. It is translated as CASSYGTNNEQFF.

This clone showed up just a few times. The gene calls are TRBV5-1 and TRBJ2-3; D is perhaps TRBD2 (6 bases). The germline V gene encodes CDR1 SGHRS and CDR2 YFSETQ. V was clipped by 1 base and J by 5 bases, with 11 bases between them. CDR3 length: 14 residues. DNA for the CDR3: TGCGCCAGCAGCTTGCGCGGGGATTTAGATACGCAGTATTTT. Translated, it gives CASSLRGDLDTQYF.

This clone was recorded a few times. The CDR3: CASSGGARETQYF. The DNA of the CDR3 is TGTGCCAGCAGCGGGGGGGCACGAGAGACCCAGTACTTC. The chain combines TRBV7-9 with TRBJ2-5, with D perhaps matching TRBD2 (7 bases). Trimming stripped 5 bases from V and 4 bases from J, with 11 bases between. Germline loops: CDR1 SEHNR, CDR2 FQNEAQ (reference sequence). This CDR3 comprises 13 residues.

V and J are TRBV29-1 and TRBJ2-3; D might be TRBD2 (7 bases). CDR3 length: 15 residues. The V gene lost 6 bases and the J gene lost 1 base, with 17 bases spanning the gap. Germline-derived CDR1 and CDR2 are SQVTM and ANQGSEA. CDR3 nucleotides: TGCAGCGTCGCAGGGGTGGCGGGGGGCACAGATACGCAGTATTTT. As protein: CSVAGVAGGTDTQYF.

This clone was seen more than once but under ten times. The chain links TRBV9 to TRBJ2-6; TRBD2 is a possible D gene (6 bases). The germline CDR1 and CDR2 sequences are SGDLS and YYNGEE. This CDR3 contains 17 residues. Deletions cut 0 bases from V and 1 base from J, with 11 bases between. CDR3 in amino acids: CASSVADGGSGANVLTF. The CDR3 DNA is TGTGCCAGCAGCGTAGCGGACGGAGGGTCTGGGGCCAACGTCCTGACTTTC.

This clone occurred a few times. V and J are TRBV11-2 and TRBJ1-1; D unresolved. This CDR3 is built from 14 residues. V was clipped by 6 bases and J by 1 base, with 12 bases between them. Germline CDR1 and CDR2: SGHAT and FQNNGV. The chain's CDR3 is CASRRPFRNTEAFF. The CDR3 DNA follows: TGTGCCAGCAGGAGGCCATTTAGGAACACTGAAGCTTTCTTT.

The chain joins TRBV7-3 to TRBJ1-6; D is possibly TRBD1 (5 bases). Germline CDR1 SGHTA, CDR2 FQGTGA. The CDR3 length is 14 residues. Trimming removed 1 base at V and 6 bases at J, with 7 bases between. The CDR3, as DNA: TGTGCCAGCAGCTTAAACGGGGGTAATTCACCCCTCCACTTT. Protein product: CASSLNGGNSPLHF. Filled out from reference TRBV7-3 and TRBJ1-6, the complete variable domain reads GAGVSQTPSNKVTEKGKYVELRCDPISGHTALYWYRQSLGQGPEFLIYFQGTGAADDSGLPNDRFFAVRPEGSVSTLKIQRTERGDSAVYLCASSLNGGNSPLHFGNGTRLTVT.

This CDR3 reads CASSVSGPETQYF. In DNA, the CDR3 is TGTGCCAGCAGCGTTAGCGGGCCAGAGACCCAGTACTTC. The rearrangement links TRBV9 to TRBJ2-5, with 7 nucleotides matching TRBD2. V lost 2 bases, J lost 4 bases, and 2 bases stayed unmatched. CDR3 size: 13 residues. The germline CDR1 and CDR2 sequences are SGDLS and YYNGEE.

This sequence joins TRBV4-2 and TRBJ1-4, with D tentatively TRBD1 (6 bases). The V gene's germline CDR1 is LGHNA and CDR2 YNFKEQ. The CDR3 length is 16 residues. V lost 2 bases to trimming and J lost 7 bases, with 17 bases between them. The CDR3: CASSQSLGGAREKLFF. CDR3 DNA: TGTGCCAGCAGCCAATCTCTAGGGGGGGCGCGTGAAAAACTGTTTTTT.

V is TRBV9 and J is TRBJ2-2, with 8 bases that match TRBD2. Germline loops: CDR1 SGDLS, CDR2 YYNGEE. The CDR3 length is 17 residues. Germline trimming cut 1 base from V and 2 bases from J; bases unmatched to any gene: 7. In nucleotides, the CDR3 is TGTGCCAGCAGCGTAATCGGGGGGGGGCCCAACACCGGGGAGCTGTTTTTT. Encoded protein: CASSVIGGGPNTGELFF.

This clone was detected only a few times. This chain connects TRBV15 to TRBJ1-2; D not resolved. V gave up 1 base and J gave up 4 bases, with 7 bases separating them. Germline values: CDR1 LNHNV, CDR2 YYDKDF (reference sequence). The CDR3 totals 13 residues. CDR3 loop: CATSRGEAYGYTF. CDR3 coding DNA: TGTGCCACCAGCAGAGGGGAGGCCTATGGCTACACCTTC.

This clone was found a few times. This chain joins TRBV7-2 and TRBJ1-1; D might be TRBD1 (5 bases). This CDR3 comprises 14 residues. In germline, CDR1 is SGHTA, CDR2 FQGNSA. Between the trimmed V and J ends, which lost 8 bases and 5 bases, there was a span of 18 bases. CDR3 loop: CASHLMAGPTEAFF. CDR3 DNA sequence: TGTGCCAGCCATCTGATGGCAGGGCCAACTGAAGCTTTCTTT.

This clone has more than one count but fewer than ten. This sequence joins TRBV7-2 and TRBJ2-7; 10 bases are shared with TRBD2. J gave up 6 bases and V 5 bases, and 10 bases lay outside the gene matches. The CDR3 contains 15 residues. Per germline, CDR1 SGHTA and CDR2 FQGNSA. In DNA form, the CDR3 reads TGTGCCAGCAGCCAAACCGGGACTAGCGACGGCGAGCAGTACTTC. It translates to CASSQTGTSDGEQYF.